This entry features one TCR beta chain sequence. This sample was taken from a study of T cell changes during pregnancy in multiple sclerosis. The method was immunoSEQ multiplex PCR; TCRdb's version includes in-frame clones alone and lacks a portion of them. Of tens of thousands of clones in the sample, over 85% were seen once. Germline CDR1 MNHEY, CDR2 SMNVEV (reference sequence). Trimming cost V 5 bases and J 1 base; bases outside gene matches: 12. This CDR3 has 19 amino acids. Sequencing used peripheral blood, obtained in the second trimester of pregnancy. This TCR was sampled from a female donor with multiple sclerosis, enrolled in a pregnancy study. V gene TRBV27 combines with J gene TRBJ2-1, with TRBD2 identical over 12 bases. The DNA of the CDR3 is TGTGCCAGCAGTCCCGGACTAGCGGGACCCTCCGGGTCCTACAATGAGCAGTTCTTC. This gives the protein CASSPGLAGPSGSYNEQFF.